This is a list of T cell receptor beta chains from one sample in a study of Graves' ophthalmopathy and Graves' hyperthyroidism. From the multiplex PCR reads, TCRdb called clonotypes with MiXCR, one entry per CDR3 protein. In the table there are roughly 420,000 distinct CDR3 sequences, around 20% of which are singletons. Material for sequencing was peripheral blood. These receptors were taken from a woman aged 18-29 years with stable Graves' hyperthyroidism. Each CDR3 is given with its conserved first and last residue. Each record gives: D gene, clone size, J gene, V gene, CDR3 protein, CDR3 DNA. The D gene is left open where the match is weak. Part of the rows lack a size; the others show once, few, many or a class for expanded clones.

D gene: -
clone size: many
J gene: TRBJ1-1
V gene: TRBV2
CDR3 protein: CASRRTVMNTEAFF
CDR3 DNA: TGTGCCAGCCGCCGGACGGTGATGAACACTGAAGCTTTCTTT

D gene: -
clone size: many
J gene: TRBJ2-5
V gene: TRBV2
CDR3 protein: CASTDSHGETQYF
CDR3 DNA: TGTGCCAGCACTGACAGCCACGGCGAGACCCAGTACTTC

D gene: -
clone size: few
J gene: TRBJ1-1
V gene: TRBV7-8
CDR3 protein: CASSATGDNTEAFF
CDR3 DNA: TGTGCCAGCAGCGCGACAGGAGATAACACTGAAGCTTTCTTT

D gene: -
clone size: -
J gene: TRBJ1-1
V gene: TRBV12-3/TRBV12-4
CDR3 protein: CASTFSAGEAFF
CDR3 DNA: TGTGCCAGCACCTTCTCGGCAGGGGAGGCTTTCTTT

D gene: -
clone size: many
J gene: TRBJ1-1
V gene: TRBV12-3/TRBV12-4
CDR3 protein: CASSLGTGINTEAFF
CDR3 DNA: TGTGCCAGCAGTTTGGGGACCGGGATTAACACTGAAGCTTTCTTT

D gene: TRBD2
clone size: -
J gene: TRBJ2-7
V gene: TRBV10-1
CDR3 protein: CASSRTSGLYEQYF
CDR3 DNA: TGCGCCAGCAGCCGGACTAGCGGGCTCTACGAGCAGTACTTC

D gene: TRBD1
clone size: many
J gene: TRBJ1-3
V gene: TRBV20-1
CDR3 protein: CSAKRAAGDRRDTIYF
CDR3 DNA: TGCAGTGCCAAAAGGGCTGCCGGGGACAGAAGGGACACCATATATTTT

D gene: TRBD1
clone size: many
J gene: TRBJ2-2
V gene: TRBV7-8
CDR3 protein: CASSRGQVNTGELFF
CDR3 DNA: TGTGCCAGCAGCCGCGGACAGGTGAACACCGGGGAGCTGTTTTTT

D gene: -
clone size: -
J gene: TRBJ1-6
V gene: TRBV7-9
CDR3 protein: CASSSGRLSSYNSPLHF
CDR3 DNA: TGTGCCAGCAGCTCGGGACGTCTGAGCTCCTATAATTCACCCCTCCACTTT

D gene: TRBD1
clone size: -
J gene: TRBJ1-1
V gene: TRBV6-1
CDR3 protein: CASSGNPAGGITEAFF
CDR3 DNA: TGTGCCAGCAGTGGCAACCCCGCAGGGGGAATCACTGAAGCTTTCTTT

D gene: TRBD2
clone size: -
J gene: TRBJ2-7
V gene: TRBV12-3/TRBV12-4
CDR3 protein: CASSLGIAGGTLEQYF
CDR3 DNA: TGTGCCAGCAGTTTAGGGATAGCGGGAGGGACTCTCGAGCAGTACTTC

D gene: -
clone size: many
J gene: TRBJ2-7
V gene: TRBV10-2
CDR3 protein: CASSKGSTYEQYF
CDR3 DNA: TGCGCCAGCAGTAAGGGATCAACCTACGAGCAGTACTTC

D gene: -
clone size: -
J gene: TRBJ2-4
V gene: TRBV11-2
CDR3 protein: CASSLAHTVGRNIQYF
CDR3 DNA: TGTGCCAGCAGCTTAGCCCATACAGTGGGGAGAAACATTCAGTACTTC

D gene: -
clone size: many
J gene: TRBJ2-7
V gene: TRBV11-2
CDR3 protein: CASSLRLVNSYEQYF
CDR3 DNA: TGTGCCAGCAGCCTACGACTAGTCAACTCCTACGAGCAGTACTTC

D gene: -
clone size: -
J gene: TRBJ2-5
V gene: TRBV6-1
CDR3 protein: CASRRVQETQYF
CDR3 DNA: TGTGCCAGCAGACGAGTTCAAGAGACCCAGTACTTC

D gene: TRBD2
clone size: many
J gene: TRBJ2-5
V gene: TRBV27
CDR3 protein: CASSLRFLAGGPGETQYF
CDR3 DNA: TGTGCCAGCAGTTTAAGGTTTCTAGCGGGAGGGCCCGGGGAGACCCAGTACTTC

D gene: -
clone size: -
J gene: TRBJ1-1
V gene: TRBV20-1
CDR3 protein: CSASSGWVIEAFF
CDR3 DNA: TGCAGTGCTAGTTCAGGGTGGGTTATAGAAGCTTTCTTT

D gene: -
clone size: many
J gene: TRBJ2-7
V gene: TRBV29-1
CDR3 protein: CSAGGTPSYEQYF
CDR3 DNA: TGCAGCGCTGGAGGGACACCTTCCTACGAGCAGTACTTC

D gene: TRBD1
clone size: few
J gene: TRBJ2-7
V gene: TRBV20-1
CDR3 protein: CSARKTGGAGYEQYF
CDR3 DNA: TGCAGTGCTAGAAAGACAGGGGGAGCAGGCTACGAGCAGTACTTC

D gene: -
clone size: -
J gene: TRBJ1-1
V gene: TRBV24-1
CDR3 protein: CATSDWGGVEAFF
CDR3 DNA: TGTGCCACCAGTGACTGGGGGGGAGTTGAAGCTTTCTTT

D gene: TRBD2
clone size: many
J gene: TRBJ2-5
V gene: TRBV19
CDR3 protein: CASSMTSGRALRETQYF
CDR3 DNA: TGTGCCAGTAGTATGACTAGCGGGAGGGCCCTCCGAGAGACCCAGTACTTC

D gene: TRBD1
clone size: few
J gene: TRBJ1-1
V gene: TRBV4-1
CDR3 protein: CASSKTGTGGREAFF
CDR3 DNA: TGCGCCAGCAGCAAAACCGGGACAGGGGGCAGAGAAGCTTTCTTT

D gene: TRBD2
clone size: many
J gene: TRBJ2-5
V gene: TRBV12-3/TRBV12-4
CDR3 protein: CASTREGETQYF
CDR3 DNA: TGTGCCAGCACCAGGGAGGGGGAGACCCAGTACTTC

D gene: -
clone size: few
J gene: TRBJ2-7
V gene: TRBV18
CDR3 protein: CASSPTGETYYEQYF
CDR3 DNA: TGTGCCAGCTCACCAACCGGCGAAACGTACTACGAGCAGTACTTC

D gene: -
clone size: many
J gene: TRBJ1-2
V gene: TRBV4-1
CDR3 protein: CASSRDESYGYTF
CDR3 DNA: TGCGCCAGCAGCCGCGACGAGAGCTATGGCTACACCTTC

D gene: TRBD1
clone size: -
J gene: TRBJ1-1
V gene: TRBV7-2
CDR3 protein: CASSPFPTGAFF
CDR3 DNA: TGTGCCAGCAGCCCTTTCCCGACAGGGGCTTTCTTT

D gene: TRBD1
clone size: many
J gene: TRBJ2-7
V gene: TRBV15
CDR3 protein: CATGQGTSYEQYF
CDR3 DNA: TGTGCCACCGGACAGGGGACATCCTACGAGCAGTACTTC

D gene: -
clone size: -
J gene: TRBJ2-7
V gene: TRBV6-5
CDR3 protein: CASSYRGAPSGEQYF
CDR3 DNA: TGTGCCAGCAGTTACCGGGGAGCCCCATCTGGGGAGCAGTACTTC

D gene: -
clone size: many
J gene: TRBJ1-2
V gene: TRBV10-3
CDR3 protein: CAISEQGSRDYGYTF
CDR3 DNA: TGTGCCATCAGTGAGCAAGGCAGCAGGGACTATGGCTACACCTTC

D gene: -
clone size: many
J gene: TRBJ2-2
V gene: TRBV2
CDR3 protein: CASSPPGTGELFF
CDR3 DNA: TGTGCCAGCTCACCCCCGGGGACCGGGGAGCTGTTTTTT